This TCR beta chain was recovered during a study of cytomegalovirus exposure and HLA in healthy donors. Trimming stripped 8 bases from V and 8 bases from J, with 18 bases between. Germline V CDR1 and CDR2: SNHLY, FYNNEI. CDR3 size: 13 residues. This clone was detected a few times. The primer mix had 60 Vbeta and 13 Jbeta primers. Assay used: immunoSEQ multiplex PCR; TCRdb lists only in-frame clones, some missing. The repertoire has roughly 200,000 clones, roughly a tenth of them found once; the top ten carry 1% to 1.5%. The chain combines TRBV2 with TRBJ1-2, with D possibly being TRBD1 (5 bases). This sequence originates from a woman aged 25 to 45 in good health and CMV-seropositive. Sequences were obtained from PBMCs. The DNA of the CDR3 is TGTGCCAGCGCGGGGCTTTTGGCAGGGGGCTACACCTTC. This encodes CASAGLLAGGYTF.